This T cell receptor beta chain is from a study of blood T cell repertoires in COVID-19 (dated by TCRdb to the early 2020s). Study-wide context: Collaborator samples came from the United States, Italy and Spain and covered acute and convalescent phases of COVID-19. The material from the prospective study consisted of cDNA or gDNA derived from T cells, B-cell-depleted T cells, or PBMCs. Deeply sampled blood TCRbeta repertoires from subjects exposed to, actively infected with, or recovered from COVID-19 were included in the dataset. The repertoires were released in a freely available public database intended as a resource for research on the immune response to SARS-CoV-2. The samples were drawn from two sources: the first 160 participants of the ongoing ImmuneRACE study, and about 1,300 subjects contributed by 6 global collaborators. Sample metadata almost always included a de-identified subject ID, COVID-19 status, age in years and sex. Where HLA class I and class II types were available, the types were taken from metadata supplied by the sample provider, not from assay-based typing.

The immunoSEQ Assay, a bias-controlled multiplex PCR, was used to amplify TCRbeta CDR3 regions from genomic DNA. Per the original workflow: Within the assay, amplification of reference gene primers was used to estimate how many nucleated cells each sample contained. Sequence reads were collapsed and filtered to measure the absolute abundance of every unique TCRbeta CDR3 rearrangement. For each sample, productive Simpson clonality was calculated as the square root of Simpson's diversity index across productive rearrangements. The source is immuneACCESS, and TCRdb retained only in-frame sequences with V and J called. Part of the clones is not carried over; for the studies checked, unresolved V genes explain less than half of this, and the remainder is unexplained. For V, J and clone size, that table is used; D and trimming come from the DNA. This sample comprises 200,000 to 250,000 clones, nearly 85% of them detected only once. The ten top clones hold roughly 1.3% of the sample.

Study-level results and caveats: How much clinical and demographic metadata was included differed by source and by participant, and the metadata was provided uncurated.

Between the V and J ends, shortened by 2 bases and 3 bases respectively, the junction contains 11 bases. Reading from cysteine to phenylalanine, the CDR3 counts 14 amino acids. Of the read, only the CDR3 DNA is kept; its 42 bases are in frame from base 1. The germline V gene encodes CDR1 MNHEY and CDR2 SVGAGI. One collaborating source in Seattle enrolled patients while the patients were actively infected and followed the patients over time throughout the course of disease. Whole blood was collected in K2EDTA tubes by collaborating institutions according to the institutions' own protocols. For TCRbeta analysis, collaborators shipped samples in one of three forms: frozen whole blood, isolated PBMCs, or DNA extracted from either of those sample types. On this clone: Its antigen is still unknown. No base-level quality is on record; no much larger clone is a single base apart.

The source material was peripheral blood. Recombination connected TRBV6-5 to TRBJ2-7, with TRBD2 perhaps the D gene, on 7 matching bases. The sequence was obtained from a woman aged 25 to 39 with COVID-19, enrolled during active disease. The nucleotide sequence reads TGTGCCAGCAGTTACGGTAGGGGGGGCTACGAGCAGTACTTC. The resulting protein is CASSYGRGGYEQYF.